The rows below give T cell receptor beta chains drawn from one sample of a study of blood T cell repertoires in COVID-19. Data came from immunoSEQ multiplex PCR; TCRdb stores just in-frame clones and leaves some out. Of about 140,000 clones detected, approximately 83% appear once; the ten largest clones hold about 8%. Sequenced sample: peripheral blood. The receptors come from a human donor in a cohort sampled during active COVID-19. Both conserved end residues are part of each CDR3. D genes are given only for firm matches. Clone size appears in some rows only: once, few, many, or a class for an expanded clone.

abundance: once; d_gene: NA; j_gene: TRBJ2-4; v_gene: TRBV19; CDR3nt: TGTGCCAGTAGGCGCGAAGCCAAAAACATTCAGTACTTC; CDR3aa: CASRREAKNIQYF
abundance: NA; d_gene: NA; j_gene: TRBJ2-1; v_gene: TRBV5-6; CDR3nt: TGTGCCAGCAGCTTCGGCCAGGACAATGAGCAGTTCTTC; CDR3aa: CASSFGQDNEQFF
abundance: once; d_gene: TRBD1; j_gene: TRBJ2-5; v_gene: TRBV19; CDR3nt: TGTGCCAGTAGTAAAGGACAGGGAAGAGAGACCCAGTACTTC; CDR3aa: CASSKGQGRETQYF
abundance: NA; d_gene: TRBD2; j_gene: TRBJ2-3; v_gene: TRBV3-1/TRBV3-2; CDR3nt: TGTGCCAGCAGCCAGATGACGGGGGGGTTCGATACGCAGTATTTT; CDR3aa: CASSQMTGGFDTQYF
abundance: NA; d_gene: TRBD2; j_gene: TRBJ2-7; v_gene: TRBV7-2; CDR3nt: TGTGCCAGCAGCTTAGGCGGGGGGGCTCTACCCTACGAGCAGTACTTC; CDR3aa: CASSLGGGALPYEQYF
abundance: once; d_gene: TRBD2; j_gene: TRBJ2-5; v_gene: TRBV28; CDR3nt: TGTGCCAGCAGCCCGACTAGCGGGGGAAGAGAGACCCAGTACTTC; CDR3aa: CASSPTSGGRETQYF
abundance: NA; d_gene: TRBD1; j_gene: TRBJ1-5; v_gene: TRBV6-1; CDR3nt: TGTGCCAGCAGTGCCGGGACAGGGGGCGTTAATCAGCCCCAGCATTTT; CDR3aa: CASSAGTGGVNQPQHF
abundance: NA; d_gene: TRBD1; j_gene: TRBJ2-7; v_gene: TRBV10-3; CDR3nt: TGTGCCATCAGTGAGTCAGTGGACAGGGGACAGTACGAGCAGTACTTC; CDR3aa: CAISESVDRGQYEQYF
abundance: NA; d_gene: TRBD1; j_gene: TRBJ2-7; v_gene: TRBV27; CDR3nt: TGTGCCAGCAGTTGGGGGACAGGGAATGGCTACGAGCAGTACTTC; CDR3aa: CASSWGTGNGYEQYF
abundance: once; d_gene: TRBD1; j_gene: TRBJ1-1; v_gene: TRBV5-1; CDR3nt: TGCGCCAGCAGCACCGACAGGGGAGAAGCTTTCTTT; CDR3aa: CASSTDRGEAFF
abundance: NA; d_gene: NA; j_gene: TRBJ1-4; v_gene: TRBV5-8; CDR3nt: TGTGCCAGCAGCGTAAATTCGGGGACGGGGGATGAAAAACTGTTTTTT; CDR3aa: CASSVNSGTGDEKLFF
abundance: NA; d_gene: TRBD1; j_gene: TRBJ1-5; v_gene: TRBV7-9; CDR3nt: TGTGCCAGCAGCTCCCAGGGGGGCGGGGGCAATCAGCCCCAGCATTTT; CDR3aa: CASSSQGGGGNQPQHF
abundance: NA; d_gene: NA; j_gene: TRBJ2-3; v_gene: TRBV2; CDR3nt: TGTGCCAGCAGTGTGGGACTGACTACTAACACAGATACGCAGTATTTT; CDR3aa: CASSVGLTTNTDTQYF
abundance: NA; d_gene: NA; j_gene: TRBJ1-4; v_gene: TRBV19; CDR3nt: TGTGCCAGTAGTATAAGTGGAGACACTAATGAAAAACTGTTTTTT; CDR3aa: CASSISGDTNEKLFF
abundance: NA; d_gene: NA; j_gene: TRBJ2-5; v_gene: TRBV7-9; CDR3nt: TGTGCCAGCAGCCGCCGGGGTGGTCAGACCCAGTACTTC; CDR3aa: CASSRRGGQTQYF
abundance: NA; d_gene: NA; j_gene: TRBJ2-1; v_gene: TRBV9; CDR3nt: TGTGCCAGCAGCGTAGCAGGGGGGTCTCTTAATGAGCAGTTCTTC; CDR3aa: CASSVAGGSLNEQFF
abundance: NA; d_gene: TRBD2; j_gene: TRBJ2-7; v_gene: TRBV2; CDR3nt: TGTGCCAGCAGTGGGCTAGCGGGGGTTTCCGAGCAGTACTTC; CDR3aa: CASSGLAGVSEQYF
abundance: NA; d_gene: NA; j_gene: TRBJ1-5; v_gene: TRBV3-1/TRBV3-2; CDR3nt: TGTGCCAGCAGCCAACAAACAAGTCAGCCCCAGCATTTT; CDR3aa: CASSQQTSQPQHF
abundance: NA; d_gene: TRBD1; j_gene: TRBJ2-1; v_gene: TRBV19; CDR3nt: TGTGCCAGTAGAAAACAGGGGAGCTCCTACAATGAGCAGTTCTTC; CDR3aa: CASRKQGSSYNEQFF
abundance: NA; d_gene: NA; j_gene: TRBJ2-5; v_gene: TRBV2; CDR3nt: TGTGCCAGCAGCCAAGGGACATCAGAGACCCAGTACTTC; CDR3aa: CASSQGTSETQYF
abundance: NA; d_gene: NA; j_gene: TRBJ1-3; v_gene: TRBV29-1; CDR3nt: TGCAGCGTTCGTCCGGGTGGATACTCTGGAAACACCATATATTTT; CDR3aa: CSVRPGGYSGNTIYF
abundance: NA; d_gene: NA; j_gene: TRBJ2-3; v_gene: TRBV25-1; CDR3nt: TGTGCCAGCAGTGAAAGTGGGCGGGGCACAGATACGCAGTATTTT; CDR3aa: CASSESGRGTDTQYF
abundance: NA; d_gene: NA; j_gene: TRBJ1-1; v_gene: TRBV11-2; CDR3nt: TGTGCCAGCCTCGGGGGGGCCTTGAACACTGAAGCTTTCTTT; CDR3aa: CASLGGALNTEAFF
abundance: NA; d_gene: NA; j_gene: TRBJ1-5; v_gene: TRBV19; CDR3nt: TGTGCCAGTAGTATTACTTGGAGACCCGAGGGCAATCAGCCCCAGCATTTT; CDR3aa: CASSITWRPEGNQPQHF
abundance: NA; d_gene: NA; j_gene: TRBJ2-7; v_gene: TRBV5-5; CDR3nt: TGTGCCAGCAGCTTGGACAGGGTTGGGCAGTACTTC; CDR3aa: CASSLDRVGQYF
abundance: once; d_gene: TRBD1; j_gene: TRBJ2-7; v_gene: TRBV20-1; CDR3nt: TGCAGTGCTAGTGGGACAGGCTACGAGCAGTACTTC; CDR3aa: CSASGTGYEQYF
abundance: NA; d_gene: NA; j_gene: TRBJ1-4; v_gene: TRBV7-6; CDR3nt: TGTGCCAGCAGCTACAGGATTAATGAAAAACTGTTTTTT; CDR3aa: CASSYRINEKLFF
abundance: NA; d_gene: NA; j_gene: TRBJ2-2; v_gene: TRBV27; CDR3nt: TGTGCCAGCAGTCCTTTGAGAGGAGGCACCGGGGAGCTGTTTTTT; CDR3aa: CASSPLRGGTGELFF
abundance: few; d_gene: TRBD1; j_gene: TRBJ2-7; v_gene: TRBV28; CDR3nt: TGTGCCAGCAGTTTAGGGACAGGGTCCTACGAGCAGTACTTC; CDR3aa: CASSLGTGSYEQYF
abundance: NA; d_gene: NA; j_gene: TRBJ2-5; v_gene: TRBV19; CDR3nt: TGTGCCAGTAGTATAGGGCAGGGCTGGGAGACCCAGTACTTC; CDR3aa: CASSIGQGWETQYF
abundance: once; d_gene: TRBD2; j_gene: TRBJ2-2; v_gene: TRBV4-1; CDR3nt: TGCGCCAGCAGACGAGGACTAGCGGGGGGGCTTGGAACCGGGGAGCTGTTTTTT; CDR3aa: CASRRGLAGGLGTGELFF
abundance: NA; d_gene: NA; j_gene: TRBJ1-2; v_gene: TRBV5-1; CDR3nt: TGCGCCAGCAGCTTGGTGGTCGGGGGAACCCTATATGGCTACACCTTC; CDR3aa: CASSLVVGGTLYGYTF
abundance: NA; d_gene: TRBD1; j_gene: TRBJ2-3; v_gene: TRBV2; CDR3nt: TGTGCCAGCAGTCCCGGGACAGCCACAGATACGCAGTATTTT; CDR3aa: CASSPGTATDTQYF
abundance: NA; d_gene: TRBD2; j_gene: TRBJ2-4; v_gene: TRBV5-4; CDR3nt: TGTGCCAGCAGCTTGGAGCGGGAGGGGTCGGGCAAAAACATTCAGTACTTC; CDR3aa: CASSLEREGSGKNIQYF
abundance: NA; d_gene: NA; j_gene: TRBJ2-6; v_gene: TRBV5-4; CDR3nt: TGTGCCAGCAGCCGCGGGGATGGGTCTGCCCCTAGCTCTGGGGCCAACGTCCTGACTTTC; CDR3aa: CASSRGDGSAPSSGANVLTF
abundance: NA; d_gene: NA; j_gene: TRBJ1-6; v_gene: TRBV7-9; CDR3nt: TGTGCCAGCAGCGTAGACGGGGGTGGGTCACCCCTCCACTTT; CDR3aa: CASSVDGGGSPLHF
abundance: NA; d_gene: TRBD2; j_gene: TRBJ2-2; v_gene: TRBV11-3; CDR3nt: TGTGCCAGCAGCCCGGGGGGGGCCCGAAACACCGGGGAGCTGTTTTTT; CDR3aa: CASSPGGARNTGELFF
abundance: NA; d_gene: TRBD1; j_gene: TRBJ1-1; v_gene: TRBV19; CDR3nt: TGTGCCAGTAGTACCATAGACAGGGGGAAAACTGAAGCTTTCTTT; CDR3aa: CASSTIDRGKTEAFF
abundance: NA; d_gene: TRBD2; j_gene: TRBJ2-7; v_gene: TRBV5-8; CDR3nt: TGTGCCAGCAGCTTGGTAGAGCGGGGTAACGAGCAGTACTTC; CDR3aa: CASSLVERGNEQYF
abundance: NA; d_gene: TRBD2; j_gene: TRBJ2-3; v_gene: TRBV19; CDR3nt: TGTGCCAGTAGGCTAGCGGGGAGCACAGATACGCAGTATTTT; CDR3aa: CASRLAGSTDTQYF
abundance: NA; d_gene: TRBD1; j_gene: TRBJ2-5; v_gene: TRBV2; CDR3nt: TGTGCCAGCATCAAGGACAGGGGCGGAGAGACCCAGTACTTC; CDR3aa: CASIKDRGGETQYF
abundance: NA; d_gene: NA; j_gene: TRBJ1-3; v_gene: TRBV5-5; CDR3nt: TGTGCCAGCAGCCAAGACAGGTTCTCTGGAAACACCATATATTTT; CDR3aa: CASSQDRFSGNTIYF
abundance: NA; d_gene: TRBD1; j_gene: TRBJ2-7; v_gene: TRBV2; CDR3nt: TGTGCCAGCAGTGCCAACGGACAGGGTTCCTACGAGCAGTACTTC; CDR3aa: CASSANGQGSYEQYF
abundance: NA; d_gene: NA; j_gene: TRBJ2-1; v_gene: TRBV28; CDR3nt: TGTGCCAGCATTGATGTTCGCAGGAGGGACTACAATGAGCAGTTCTTC; CDR3aa: CASIDVRRRDYNEQFF
abundance: NA; d_gene: NA; j_gene: TRBJ1-5; v_gene: TRBV7-8; CDR3nt: TGTGCCAGCAGCTCGTTCAGGGATAGCAATCAGCCCCAGCATTTT; CDR3aa: CASSSFRDSNQPQHF